This T cell receptor beta chain was retrieved from a study of blood T cell repertoires in COVID-19. At the level of the study: Spain, Italy and the United States supplied samples that represented acute and convalescent COVID-19. Nucleic acid was either cDNA or gDNA, and it came from T cells, B-cell-depleted T cells, or PBMCs.

Original data processing: Amplification of reference gene primers provided the estimated nucleated cell counts. Clones were read by immunoSEQ multiplex PCR, and TCRdb kept only the in-frame ones, dropping some. That table furnishes V, J and clone size, whereas the DNA furnished D and trimming. The sample consists of about 140,000 clones, about nine tenths of them appearing once. V shed 0 bases and J 2 bases; nucleotides not matched to a gene: 18. Germline V gene lookup returns CDR1 MNHEY and CDR2 SMNVEV (reference sequence). This CDR3 region has 21 residues. Sequenced: peripheral blood. The chain is built from TRBV27 and TRBJ2-3, with 9 bases matching TRBD2. The TCR was taken from a woman between 45 and 60 years old with acute or convalescent COVID-19. The CDR3 DNA follows: TGTGCCAGCAGTTTATCTCCTGAGGAGATAGCGGGGGCCATGTACACAGATACGCAGTATTTT. Protein: CASSLSPEEIAGAMYTDTQYF.